The 3 T cell receptor beta chains below come from one sample, sequenced in a study of beta chain features in type 1 diabetes. Overall study results and limits: In every one of the four CD4+ subsets, TCRB CDR3s were moderately but significantly shorter in Type 1 diabetes patients.

The entirety of the isolated RNA underwent reverse transcription, so expressed TCRB transcripts were sequenced. The table came from immunoSEQ multiplex PCR; TCRdb's copy has only in-frame clones and leaves some out. Here the sample spans around 250,000 clones, roughly an eighth being singletons. No antigen has been identified for these receptors. Specimen: naive CD4+ T cells from blood. These TCRs come from a man aged 25 to 40 with type 1 diabetes.

The rearrangement uses TRBV20-1 and TRBJ2-5, with a possible D match to TRBD2 (5 bases). Germline V gene lookup returns CDR1 DFQATT and CDR2 SNEGSKA (reference sequence). V was pared by 7 bases and J by 0 bases, with 6 bases between. The CDR3 is 11 residues long. In nucleotides, the CDR3 is TGCAGTGGGACTTACCAAGAGACCCAGTACTTC. It yields the protein CSGTYQETQYF.

This clone has just a few counts. The chain has TRBV2 and TRBJ2-5; D might be TRBD1 (5 bases). This CDR3 is built from 14 residues. Trimming took off 2 bases at V and 1 base at J, with 8 bases between the two ends. CDR1 SNHLY and CDR2 FYNNEI come from the germline V gene. DNA for the CDR3: TGTGCCAGCAGTGAACGGCAGGGCCAAGAGACCCAGTACTTC. Protein sequence: CASSERQGQETQYF.

The rearrangement uses TRBV5-1 and TRBJ2-3, with D hard to call. The germline V gene has CDR1 SGHRS and CDR2 YFSETQ. The CDR3 sequence is 14 residues long. Trimming removed 5 bases at V and 0 bases at J, with 10 bases between. The CDR3 DNA reads TGCGCCAGCAGTGGAGCCGAAAGCACAGATACGCAGTATTTT. Its protein is CASSGAESTDTQYF.